A selection of T cell receptor beta chains follows, all from one sample in a study of cytomegalovirus exposure and HLA in healthy donors. Sequencing was performed with immunoSEQ multiplex PCR; in TCRdb, only in-frame clones are kept and a portion is missing. The sample lists over 150,000 clones, around 90% occurring once. Source material: PBMCs. Receptors originate from a young woman in good health and CMV-seronegative. Both conserved end residues are part of each CDR3. D genes are given only for firm matches.

d_gene: TRBD2; len: 15; v_gene: TRBV7-2; CDR3aa: CASSPGLAEYNERFF
d_gene: TRBD2; len: 15; v_gene: TRBV7-9; CDR3aa: CASSSSGISYNEQFF
d_gene: -; len: 13; v_gene: TRBV28; CDR3aa: CASSSLGLYEQYF
d_gene: TRBD1; len: 18; v_gene: TRBV5-4; CDR3aa: CASSLEPDRARLTGELFF
d_gene: TRBD1; len: 13; v_gene: TRBV25-1; CDR3aa: CASSERQGPDWFF
d_gene: -; len: 17; v_gene: TRBV4-1; CDR3aa: CASSQGTGRTGANVLTF
d_gene: TRBD2; len: 14; v_gene: TRBV10-1; CDR3aa: CASSDLAGAVEQYF
d_gene: TRBD2; len: 16; v_gene: TRBV27; CDR3aa: CASSLSWLAVTYEQYF
d_gene: -; len: 14; v_gene: TRBV6-1; CDR3aa: CASSLRANGAEQYF
d_gene: -; len: 18; v_gene: TRBV7-2; CDR3aa: CASRFRSTPGAGANVLTF
d_gene: TRBD2; len: 16; v_gene: TRBV15; CDR3aa: CATSRELETSGTEQYF
d_gene: TRBD1; len: 13; v_gene: TRBV18; CDR3aa: CASSSVQGGEQYF
d_gene: -; len: 14; v_gene: TRBV30; CDR3aa: CAWSPHYSNQPQHF
d_gene: -; len: 14; v_gene: TRBV6-6; CDR3aa: CASNKNGGETEAFF
d_gene: -; len: 14; v_gene: TRBV11-2; CDR3aa: CASSLEQPPYEQYF
d_gene: -; len: 17; v_gene: TRBV5-4; CDR3aa: CASSPVTRGPTGGGYTF
d_gene: TRBD1; len: 15; v_gene: TRBV5-4; CDR3aa: CASSLGDSANSPLHF
d_gene: TRBD2; len: 14; v_gene: TRBV6-5; CDR3aa: CASGGLAGVGEQFF
d_gene: TRBD1; len: 14; v_gene: TRBV29-1; CDR3aa: CSRRGRSLSEKLFF
d_gene: TRBD2; len: 17; v_gene: TRBV7-6; CDR3aa: CASSPRVAGPIGNTQYF
d_gene: -; len: 14; v_gene: TRBV5-6; CDR3aa: CASRARASGNTIYF
d_gene: -; len: 13; v_gene: TRBV15; CDR3aa: CATSRDGADTQYF
d_gene: TRBD2; len: 16; v_gene: TRBV10-3; CDR3aa: CAISDSSGGPYNEQFF
d_gene: TRBD2; len: 16; v_gene: TRBV28; CDR3aa: CASSLLTSGDGDTQYF